These 14 T cell receptor beta chains were all obtained from the same sample, sequenced in a study of blood T cell repertoires in COVID-19. Assay: immunoSEQ multiplex PCR; the TCRdb copy retains only in-frame clones and omits some. This sample has around 270,000 clones, with under 85% found just once. Specimen: peripheral blood. Source of these receptors: a human donor with COVID-19, enrolled during active disease. The donor label of this sample is uncertain.

The gene calls are TRBV7-2 and TRBJ1-6; TRBD1 might be the D (5 bases). Trimming shortened V by 3 bases and J by 8 bases, and 11 bases separated the two germline ends. The CDR3 length is 14 residues. Germline lookup yields CDR1 SGHTA and CDR2 FQGNSA. The CDR3 sequence is CASSFGTSDSPLHF. CDR3 DNA: TGTGCCAGCAGCTTCGGGACTAGCGATTCACCCCTCCACTTT. Together with reference TRBV7-2 and TRBJ1-6, the CDR3 gives the full variable domain: GAGVSQSPSNKVTEKGKDVELRCDPISGHTALYWYRQSLGQGLEFLIYFQGNSAPDKSGLPSDRFSAERTGGSVSTLTIQRTQQEDSAVYLCASSFGTSDSPLHFGNGTRLTVT.

V is TRBV5-1 and J is TRBJ2-5; 7 bases map to TRBD2. The J segment lost 4 bases and the V segment lost 5 bases, leaving 11 bases of the junction unmatched. This CDR3 has 15 residues. Germline CDR1 is SGHRS and CDR2 is YFSETQ. The CDR3 nucleotides read TGCGCCAGCAGTTACCAGCGGGATGAGGTAGAGACCCAGTACTTC. It yields the protein CASSYQRDEVETQYF.

The chain carries TRBV3-1 (or the pseudogene TRBV3-2) and TRBJ2-2, with a tentative D call TRBD1 (7 bases). The germline gives CDR1 LGHDT, CDR2 YNNKEL (reference sequence). The CDR3 consists of 15 residues. The V end was cut by 1 base, the J end by 4 bases, with 10 bases between. The CDR3 coding sequence is TGTGCCAGCAGCCAAGGGAGGGGGCGCACCGGGGAGCTGTTTTTT. Amino acids: CASSQGRGRTGELFF.

This chain links TRBV29-1 with TRBJ2-5; 15 bases align to TRBD2. The CDR3 spans 15 residues. With V trimmed by 7 bases and J by 4 bases, 7 bases remained unmatched. The V gene's germline CDR1 is SQVTM and CDR2 ANQGSEA. CDR3 sequence reads: CSGRGLAGGGETQYF. CDR3 DNA: TGCAGCGGTAGGGGACTAGCGGGAGGAGGAGAGACCCAGTACTTC.

The V gene is TRBV7-2, the J gene TRBJ2-3; 13 positions agree with TRBD2. Trimming at V came to 3 bases and at J to 6 bases, leaving 6 bases not matched to a gene. There are 16 residues in the CDR3. CDR1 is SGHTA, CDR2 FQGNSA, per germline. CDR3 in amino acids: CASSFGGTSGTDTQYF. CDR3 bases: TGTGCCAGCAGCTTCGGCGGGACTAGCGGGACTGATACGCAGTATTTT. The complete variable domain, with remaining parts taken from reference TRBV7-2 and TRBJ2-3, reads GAGVSQSPSNKVTEKGKDVELRCDPISGHTALYWYRQSLGQGLEFLIYFQGNSAPDKSGLPSDRFSAERTGGSVSTLTIQRTQQEDSAVYLCASSFGGTSGTDTQYFGPGTRLTVL.

The chain uses TRBV28 and TRBJ1-3, with D possibly TRBD1 on 5 matching bases. From germline, CDR1 is MDHEN and CDR2 SYDVKM. Deletions cut 6 bases from V and 4 bases from J, with 16 bases between. The CDR3 covers 15 residues. Written as DNA, the CDR3 is TGTGCCAGCAGCGGAGCGAGACAGTCCGGAAACACCATATATTTT. The encoded protein is CASSGARQSGNTIYF.

The V and J genes are TRBV11-2 and TRBJ1-4, with D perhaps matching TRBD1 (5 bases). The CDR3 is made up of 15 amino acids. The V gene lost 1 base and the J gene lost 6 bases, with 12 bases spanning the gap. Germline CDR1 SGHAT, CDR2 FQNNGV. CDR3 protein: CASSLVGAWDEKLFF. CDR3 DNA sequence: TGTGCCAGCAGCTTAGTTGGGGCTTGGGATGAAAAACTGTTTTTT.

This clone was observed once. The chain uses TRBV2 and TRBJ2-5; 9 bases are a match to TRBD2. CDR3 length: 15 amino acids. The germline CDR1 and CDR2 sequences are SNHLY and FYNNEI. V trimming: 8 bases; J trimming: 2 bases; junction bases outside the gene matches: 9. For the CDR3, the DNA is TGTGCCAGCGCCTCGCCGGCGGGAGGGCAAGAGACCCAGTACTTC. It is translated as CASASPAGGQETQYF.

There are a few counts of this clone. CDR3 sequence reads: CASSYWSSGSHNEQFF. CDR3 sequence (DNA): TGTGCCAGCAGTTACTGGTCTAGCGGGAGCCACAATGAGCAGTTCTTC. This chain uses TRBV6-2 or TRBV6-3 with TRBJ2-1; TRBD2 agrees at 10 bases. Germline V gene lookup returns CDR1 MNHEY and CDR2 SVGEGT. This CDR3 spans 16 amino acids. The trim removed 1 base at V and 5 bases at J, leaving 5 bases unmatched.

This clone was recorded only once. The chain is built from TRBV30 and TRBJ1-1; the D is unclear. This CDR3 spans 11 amino acids. Trimming removed 0 bases from V and 10 bases from J, with 9 bases in between. The V gene's germline CDR1 is GTSNPN and CDR2 SVGIG (reference sequence). For the CDR3, the DNA is TGTGCCTGGAGTGTATTACAGAGAGCTTTCTTT. Protein: CAWSVLQRAFF.

V is TRBV7-9 and J is TRBJ2-2; 10 positions agree with TRBD2. This CDR3 region has 15 residues. J lost 2 bases, V lost 10 bases, and 7 bases had no gene match. CDR1 is SEHNR and CDR2 is FQNEAQ in the germline V gene (reference sequence). CDR3 in DNA: TGTGCCACCGGAGGACTAGCGGAAAACACCGGGGAGCTGTTTTTT. It translates to CATGGLAENTGELFF.

The chain recombines TRBV2 with TRBJ1-5; no clear D. Looked up from germline, CDR1 is SNHLY and CDR2 is FYNNEI. This CDR3 is 12 amino acids long. V was cut by 4 bases and J by 6 bases, with 7 bases left in between. CDR3 amino acids: CASSAPGQPQHF. CDR3 sequence (DNA): TGTGCCAGCAGTGCCCCGGGTCAGCCCCAGCATTTT.

A few counts support this clone. The V call is TRBV11-2, the J call TRBJ1-1, with a possible D match to TRBD1 (5 bases). Germline CDR1 is SGHAT and CDR2 is FQNNGV. This CDR3 is built from 13 residues. Deletions cut 6 bases from V and 0 bases from J, with 8 bases between. The CDR3 sequence: CASRGLMNTEAFF. The CDR3 DNA follows: TGTGCCAGCAGGGGGCTTATGAACACTGAAGCTTTCTTT.

This clone was counted once. The CDR3 here is CASSLGVNFSPLHF. CDR3 DNA: TGTGCCAGCAGCCTAGGCGTGAATTTTTCACCCCTCCACTTT. The rearrangement uses TRBV7-9 and TRBJ1-6; no firm D call. V gave up 5 bases and J gave up 9 bases, with 14 bases separating them. This CDR3 has 14 residues. CDR1 SEHNR and CDR2 FQNEAQ come from the germline V gene (reference sequence). The variable domain in full, completed from reference TRBV7-9 and TRBJ1-6, reads DTGVSQNPRHKITKRGQNVTFRCDPISEHNRLYWYRQTLGQGPEFLTYFQNEAQLEKSRLLSDRFSAERPKGSFSTLEIQRTEQGDSAMYLCASSLGVNFSPLHFGNGTRLTVT.